These T cell receptor beta chains were read from a single sample in a study of T-cell memory formation after mild COVID-19. MiXCR, run by TCRdb on the 5' RACE reads, gives a single entry per CDR3 protein. Here the sample spans around 300,000 distinct CDR3 sequences, roughly 15% being singletons. The sequencing sample was made of PBMCs or a T cell subset sorted from them (not recorded which). Every receptor here comes from a man between 18 and 35 years old who had mild COVID-19 (a few samples of this study predate the infection). Cell type and time point are not known. Each CDR3 is given with its conserved first and last residue. Fields, in order: D gene, clone size, J gene, V gene, CDR3 DNA, CDR3 protein. The D gene is left open where the match is weak. The size field is filled for only some rows; it gives once, few, many or a size class.

>.|.|TRBJ2-7|TRBV27
TGTGCCAGCAGTCTCCGGTTTGGCTACGAGCAGTACTTC
CASSLRFGYEQYF
>.|few|TRBJ2-1|TRBV9
TGTGCCAGCAGCGTAGGGGTTAGCTCCTACAATGAGCAGTTCTTC
CASSVGVSSYNEQFF
>TRBD1|few|TRBJ2-7|TRBV20-1
TGCAGTGCTAGGCGCAGGGGGCCGTACGAGCAGTACTTC
CSARRRGPYEQYF
>.|few|TRBJ1-5|TRBV6-2/TRBV6-3
TGTGCCAGCAGTTACGGTGGGGTTAGCAATCAGCCCCAGCATTTT
CASSYGGVSNQPQHF
>.|few|TRBJ2-5|TRBV7-8
TGTGCCAGCAGCCAAAGGACGGGTCAAGAGACCCAGTACTTC
CASSQRTGQETQYF
>TRBD1|.|TRBJ2-2|TRBV7-2
TGTGCCAGCAGCCCATGGGACAGGGGGGCGTCCGGGGAGCTGTTTTTT
CASSPWDRGASGELFF
>.|.|TRBJ1-5|TRBV4-2
TGTGCCAGCAGCCAAGGGGCAGGGATTCAGCCCCAGCATTTT
CASSQGAGIQPQHF
>TRBD1|many|TRBJ2-1|TRBV5-4
TGTGCCAGCAGCTGGTACGGACAGGGTATCCCGTTCTTC
CASSWYGQGIPFF
>TRBD1|many|TRBJ2-1|TRBV4-1
TGCGCCAGCAGCCGGGACAGGGGGCTTGGTGAGCAGTTCTTC
CASSRDRGLGEQFF
>TRBD1|.|TRBJ2-2|TRBV18
TGTGCCAGCTCACCACTGACAGGGCGCACCGGGGAGCTGTTTTTT
CASSPLTGRTGELFF
>TRBD2|.|TRBJ2-1|TRBV7-3
TGTGCCAGCAGCACATGGACTAGCGGGGTGAATGAGCAGTTCTTC
CASSTWTSGVNEQFF
>TRBD1|few|TRBJ2-6|TRBV4-3
TGCGCCAGCAGCCGAAGACAGGGTTCCGGGGCCAACGTCCTGACTTTC
CASSRRQGSGANVLTF
>.|.|TRBJ1-2|TRBV7-8
TGTGCCAGCAGCTTATACCGAGCCTCCTATGGCTACACCTTC
CASSLYRASYGYTF
>.|.|TRBJ1-1|TRBV6-5
TGTGCCAGCAGTTCCCGGGGTTCGAACACTGAAGCTTTCTTT
CASSSRGSNTEAFF
>.|.|TRBJ1-1|TRBV6-2/TRBV6-3
TGTGCCAGCAACCTCAGGTTTAACACTGAAGCTTTCTTT
CASNLRFNTEAFF
>.|.|TRBJ2-7|TRBV5-1
TGCGCCAGCAGCTTGGATGGGGTACGGGGCAACGAGCAGTACTTC
CASSLDGVRGNEQYF
>TRBD2|.|TRBJ2-3|TRBV4-3
TGCGCCAGCAGCCAAAGACTAGCGGGGACATATACGCAGTATTTT
CASSQRLAGTYTQYF
>.|few|TRBJ1-2|TRBV11-1
TGTGCCAGCAGCTTCACAACTAACTATGGCTACACCTTC
CASSFTTNYGYTF
>TRBD2|.|TRBJ2-6|TRBV10-3
TGTGCCATCAGTAAAGGGACTAGCGGGGGCTCCTCTGGGGCCAACGTCCTGACTTTC
CAISKGTSGGSSGANVLTF
>.|many|TRBJ2-1|TRBV20-1
TGCAGTGCTAGAGGGGACCTAGCATTCAATGAGCAGTTCTTC
CSARGDLAFNEQFF
>.|many|TRBJ1-5|TRBV7-9
TGTGCCAGCAGCTTATATAATCAGCCCCAGCATTTT
CASSLYNQPQHF
>TRBD1|.|TRBJ2-2|TRBV7-2
TGTGCCAGCAGCTTCCGGGACAGACCAAACACCGGGGAGCTGTTTTTT
CASSFRDRPNTGELFF
>TRBD2|.|TRBJ2-3|TRBV4-2
TGTGCCAGCAGCGAACTCGCGACTAGCGGGGAGGTTCTCGTTGCAGATACGCAGTATTTT
CASSELATSGEVLVADTQYF